These T cell receptor beta chains were read from a single sample in a study of tumor and adjacent non-tumor tissue in lung cancer. TCRdb ran MiXCR on the multiplex PCR reads and lists one entry per CDR3 protein. The profile covers under 150,000 distinct CDR3 sequences, with 66% appearing a single time and roughly 12% taken by the ten largest. Sequencing was carried out using lung tumor tissue. Receptors originate from a man aged 30-40 years with non-small cell lung cancer. Each CDR3 is given with its conserved first and last residue. Each record gives: D gene, V gene, clone size, J gene, CDR3 protein, CDR3 DNA. D genes are given only for firm matches. A row's size may be missing; if present it is once, few, many or a size class.

-,TRBV4-1,-,TRBJ2-5,CASSHVRQGQETQYF,TGCGCTAGCAGCCACGTGAGGCAGGGCCAAGAGACCCAGTACTTC
TRBD2,TRBV11-3,medium-sized,TRBJ2-1,CASSLATGLAIIYNEQFF,TGTGCCAGCAGCCTCGCGACGGGACTAGCAATCATATACAATGAGCAGTTCTTC
-,TRBV20-1,many,TRBJ2-7,CSAQRGGARNEQYF,TGCAGTGCCCAGAGGGGGGGGGCGCGCAACGAGCAGTACTTC
-,TRBV12-3/TRBV12-4,many,TRBJ1-6,CASSRGTPVLGSPLHF,TGTGCCAGCAGTAGAGGTACCCCCGTTTTGGGTTCACCCCTCCACTTT
-,TRBV7-9,-,TRBJ2-3,CASSPGRATDTQYF,TGTGCCAGCAGCCCGGGAAGGGCCACAGATACGCAGTATTTT
TRBD1,TRBV7-9,-,TRBJ1-1,CTSRIGQGGIEAFF,TGTACCAGCAGAATCGGACAGGGTGGTATTGAAGCTTTCTTT
TRBD1,TRBV5-8,-,TRBJ1-2,CASSFDRGRGYTF,TGTGCCAGCAGCTTCGACAGGGGACGGGGCTACACCTTC
TRBD2,TRBV12-3/TRBV12-4,many,TRBJ2-1,CASSYSGENEQFF,TGTGCCAGCAGCTACAGCGGGGAGAATGAGCAGTTCTTC
-,TRBV11-1,-,TRBJ2-5,CASTFLAGTAWETQYF,TGTGCCAGCACCTTCTTGGCCGGGACTGCTTGGGAGACCCAGTACTTC
-,TRBV11-2,once,TRBJ2-3,CASSLALVDTDTHYF,TGTGCCAGCAGCCTCGCACTAGTGGACACAGATACGCATTATTTT
TRBD2,TRBV25-1,-,TRBJ2-3,CASSEGERDFTTTDTQCF,TGTGCCAGCAGTGAAGGCGAGCGGGATTTTACTACCACAGATACGCAGTGTTTT
-,TRBV11-2,-,TRBJ2-3,CASNSNLGQHTDTQYF,TGTGCCAGCAACTCCAACCTTGGACAGCACACTGATACGCAGTATTTT
-,TRBV24-1,-,TRBJ2-5,CATSVGSHQETQYF,TGTGCCACCAGTGTGGGATCTCACCAAGAGACCCAGTACTTC
TRBD2,TRBV4-1,-,TRBJ2-7,CASSQDETGGTYEQHF,TGCGCAAGCAGTCAAGATGAGACGGGAGGTACGTACGAGCAGCACTTC
-,TRBV11-2,-,TRBJ2-1,CVSKSAGNNEQFF,TGTGTCAGCAAGTCGGCAGGAAACAATGAGCAGTTCTTC
-,TRBV6-5,-,TRBJ2-5,CVTWPGHEYIETQYF,TGTGTCACCTGGCCGGGACATGAGTATATTGAGACCCAGTACTTC
-,TRBV11-2,-,TRBJ2-7,CASSLDGEEQYF,TGCGCCAGCAGCTTAGATGGCGAGGAGCAGTACTTC
-,TRBV11-2,few,TRBJ1-1,CASSVTADTEAFF,TGTGCCAGCAGCGTTACAGCGGACACTGAAGCTTTCTTT
-,TRBV20-1,-,TRBJ2-1,CSASPPRSNERFF,TGCAGTGCAAGTCCCCCAAGGAGCAATGAGCGGTTCTTC
-,TRBV11-1,once,TRBJ2-7,CASSLVPHEHYF,TGTGCCAGCAGCTTAGTCCCCCACGAGCATTACTTC
-,TRBV5-1,-,TRBJ2-5,CASSADSSQYF,TGCGCCAGCAGCGCCGACTCTTCCCAGTACTTC
TRBD1,TRBV15,few,TRBJ2-7,CATSTSGTGEYEQYF,TGTGCCACCAGCACGTCCGGGACAGGGGAATACGAGCAGTACTTC
-,TRBV11-2,-,TRBJ2-2,CASSLTNGASTGELFF,TGTGCCAGCAGCTTAACTAACGGGGCGTCGACCGGGGAGCTGTTTTTT
TRBD1,TRBV4-3,-,TRBJ1-1,CASYRGTEGTEAFF,TGCGCCAGCTACCGCGGGACAGAGGGCACTGAAGCTTTCTTT
TRBD2,TRBV4-2,-,TRBJ2-1,CASRHHSGGSSYNEQFF,TGTGCCAGCAGGCACCACAGCGGGGGGAGCTCCTACAATGAGCAGTTCTTT
TRBD1,TRBV18,-,TRBJ2-6,CASSPFVSTGVGANILTF,TGTGCCAGCTCACCATTCGTTTCGACAGGGGTCGGGGCCAACATCCTGACTTTC
-,TRBV12-3/TRBV12-4,many,TRBJ2-6,CASSLSSGANVLTF,TGTGCCAGCAGCCTTTCCTCTGGGGCCAACGTCCTGACTTTC
TRBD1,TRBV4-1,-,TRBJ1-2,CASSLQRPGTADTYGYTF,TGCGCCAGCAGCCTCCAGCGCCCGGGGACAGCAGATACCTATGGCTACACCTTC
-,TRBV20-1,-,TRBJ1-3,CTARDRGAAGNTIYF,TGCACTGCTAGAGATCGGGGGGCGGCTGGAAACACCATTTATTTT
-,TRBV20-1,-,TRBJ2-1,CSARTSRDYNEQSF,TGCAGTGCTCGTACTAGCAGGGATTACAATGAGCAGTCCTTC
TRBD1,TRBV4-3,-,TRBJ2-2,CTSSSGQGVTGELLF,TGCACCAGCAGCTCGGGACAGGGAGTCACCGGGGAGCTGCTTTTT
TRBD2,TRBV4-3,-,TRBJ2-3,CASSQLAGASDTQYF,TGCGCCAGCAGCCAACTAGCGGGGGCCTCGGATACGCAGTATTTT
-,TRBV10-3,few,TRBJ2-5,CTSAGPQETQYF,TGTACCTCAGCGGGTCCCCAAGAGACCCAGTACTTC
-,TRBV20-1,many,TRBJ1-1,CSARELMGMTFF,TGCAGTGCTAGAGAGTTGATGGGGATGACTTTCTTT
-,TRBV20-1,-,TRBJ2-2,CSAQRLDTGELFF,TGCAGTGCCCAGAGATTGGACACTGGGGAGCTGTTTTTT
TRBD2,TRBV11-3,once,TRBJ2-5,CASSPSGGAETHYF,TGTGCCAGCAGCCCCAGCGGGGGGGCAGAGACCCACTACTTC
-,TRBV11-2,few,TRBJ2-3,CTSSLDRTRSTDTQYF,TGTACCAGCAGCTTGGATAGGACAAGGAGCACAGATACGCAGTATTTT
-,TRBV20-1,-,TRBJ2-5,CSARDDTSRHTQETQYF,TGCAGTGCTAGAGATGATACAAGCAGGCATACTCAAGAGACCCAGTACTTC
TRBD2,TRBV20-1,-,TRBJ2-5,CSASGGGSETQYF,TGCAGTGCTAGCGGGGGGGGTTCAGAGACCCAGTACTTC
TRBD1,TRBV5-4,-,TRBJ1-1,CAGSLTGGPAEDFF,TGTGCCGGCAGCTTGACAGGGGGCCCGGCTGAAGATTTCTTT
TRBD2,TRBV4-2,once,TRBJ2-1,CASNQTPLAGAYNEQFF,TGTGCCAGCAACCAAACGCCCTTAGCGGGAGCCTACAATGAGCAGTTCTTC
-,TRBV12-3/TRBV12-4,-,TRBJ1-1,CANSLGRNTEAFF,TGTGCCAACAGTCTGGGGAGGAACACTGAAGCTTTCTTT
TRBD2,TRBV6-4,-,TRBJ2-7,CASRPGLAGRNWKYF,TGTGCCAGCAGACCGGGACTAGCAGGGAGGAACTGGAAGTACTTC
-,TRBV12-5,many,TRBJ2-1,CASGLVKAGPYNEQFF,TGTGCTAGTGGTTTGGTAAAGGCGGGTCCCTACAATGAGCAGTTCTTC
-,TRBV6-1,few,TRBJ1-4,CASSELGRAGLKLFF,TGTGCCAGTAGTGAACTAGGACGGGCCGGATTAAAACTGTTTTTT
-,TRBV4-1,-,TRBJ2-1,CASSQVTDRAGKNEQFF,TGCGCCAGCAGCCAAGTCACCGATCGCGCCGGGAAGAATGAGCAGTTCTTC
TRBD2,TRBV11-3,-,TRBJ2-1,CARSLDLAGYVEQFF,TGTGCCAGAAGCTTAGACCTAGCGGGTTACGTTGAGCAGTTCTTC
TRBD2,TRBV4-1,-,TRBJ2-1,CASNQDELAGAHEQFF,TGCGCCAGCAACCAAGATGAGCTAGCGGGGGCACATGAGCAGTTCTTC
-,TRBV6-1,-,TRBJ2-7,CARSREERTPYEQCF,TGTGCCCGCAGCCGAGAAGAAAGGACCCCCTACGAGCAGTGCTTC